The rows below give T cell receptor beta chains drawn from one sample of a study of blood T cell repertoires in COVID-19. Sequencing was performed with immunoSEQ multiplex PCR; in TCRdb, only in-frame clones are kept and a portion is missing. The table has approximately 200,000 clones, 80% to 85% seen once. Sequencing used peripheral blood. The receptor source for this set is a woman older than 75 with COVID-19, enrolled during active disease. Both conserved end residues are part of each CDR3. The D gene is left open where the match is weak. A row's size may be missing; if present it is once, few, many or a size class.

>NA|NA|15|TRBV5-1|TRBJ1-5
TGCGCCAGCAGCTTGTCAGGGGCGGGCAATCAGCCCCAGCATTTT
CASSLSGAGNQPQHF
>NA|NA|16|TRBV7-2|TRBJ2-1
TGTGCCAGCAGCCTCGACAGTGCGAGCTCCTACAATGAGCAGTTCTTC
CASSLDSASSYNEQFF
>NA|NA|16|TRBV19|TRBJ1-1
TGTGCCAGTAGTATGATCAACAGGGCTTGGAACACTGAAGCTTTCTTT
CASSMINRAWNTEAFF
>NA|NA|16|TRBV6-2/TRBV6-3|TRBJ1-2
TGTGCCAGCAGTTACCCCCCGCAGGGGACTAACTATGGCTACACCTTC
CASSYPPQGTNYGYTF
>TRBD1|NA|15|TRBV5-1|TRBJ1-4
TGCGCCAGCAGCCTCCGACAGGGGGCGGATGAAAAACTGTTTTTT
CASSLRQGADEKLFF
>NA|NA|17|TRBV15|TRBJ2-1
TGTGCCACCAGCAGAGACGGTTTGCGGGTCCCGAACAATGAGCAGTTCTTC
CATSRDGLRVPNNEQFF
>NA|NA|14|TRBV5-4|TRBJ2-5
TGTGCCAGCAGCTTGCAGGGTAACCAAGAGACCCAGTACTTC
CASSLQGNQETQYF
>TRBD2|NA|18|TRBV3-1/TRBV3-2|TRBJ2-5
TGTGCCAGCAGCCAAGTTTTTAGCGGGAGTGCCAACCAAGAGACCCAGTACTTC
CASSQVFSGSANQETQYF
>NA|NA|15|TRBV10-3|TRBJ2-5
TGTGCCATCAGTGAGGACGGTTCCTTCGGGGAGACCCAGTACTTC
CAISEDGSFGETQYF
>NA|few|15|TRBV7-2|TRBJ2-2
TGTGCCAGCAGCTTAGTATCGGGGTATAGCGGGGAGCTGTTTTTT
CASSLVSGYSGELFF
>TRBD1|NA|15|TRBV6-5|TRBJ2-2
TGTGCCAGCAATACACAGGGGGGCGGCACCGGGGAGCTGTTTTTT
CASNTQGGGTGELFF
>NA|NA|14|TRBV5-1|TRBJ2-5
TGCGCCAGCAGCCTTAGGGGGGGGCGAGAGACCCAGTACTTC
CASSLRGGRETQYF
>TRBD1|NA|17|TRBV18|TRBJ2-2
TGTGCCAGCTCACCACCGACAGGGGACGCTTTCACCGGGGAGCTGTTTTTT
CASSPPTGDAFTGELFF
>TRBD2|NA|15|TRBV18|TRBJ2-1
TGTGCCAGCTCATGGACTAGCGGGAAATACAATGAGCAGTTCTTC
CASSWTSGKYNEQFF
>NA|NA|12|TRBV7-9|TRBJ2-7
TGTGCCAGCAGCTCTAGCAGCTACGAGCAGTACTTC
CASSSSSYEQYF
>NA|NA|17|TRBV4-1|TRBJ2-2
TGCGCCAGCAGCCAAGCTTTCGGACTGGTGAACACCGGGGAGCTGTTTTTT
CASSQAFGLVNTGELFF
>NA|NA|13|TRBV9|TRBJ2-1
TGTGCCAGCAGCGTACAAGCCCACAATGAGCAGTTCTTC
CASSVQAHNEQFF
>NA|NA|16|TRBV5-1|TRBJ1-6
TGCGCCAGCAGCACGTTGGAGGGAGTCTATAATTCACCCCTCCACTTT
CASSTLEGVYNSPLHF
>NA|NA|12|TRBV6-2/TRBV6-3|TRBJ2-1
TGTGCCAGCAGCAAACAGGGCGATGAGCAGTTCTTC
CASSKQGDEQFF
>TRBD1|NA|16|TRBV7-6|TRBJ2-2
TGTGCCAGCAGCTTAGGGACAGGGATGGTCACCGGGGAGCTGTTTTTT
CASSLGTGMVTGELFF
>TRBD2|once|17|TRBV27|TRBJ2-1
TGTGCCAGCAGTTCCGGACTAGCGGAGACCACCTACAATGAGCAGTTCTTC
CASSSGLAETTYNEQFF
>NA|NA|14|TRBV6-5|TRBJ1-2
TGTGCCAGCAGCTTCCCTTATACTAACTATGGCTACACCTTC
CASSFPYTNYGYTF
>NA|NA|14|TRBV11-1|TRBJ2-3
TGTGCCAGCGCTAGGGGCGGCTACACAGATACGCAGTATTTT
CASARGGYTDTQYF
>TRBD1|NA|16|TRBV6-4|TRBJ1-3
TGTGCCAGCAGTGGTCGACAGGGGTGGGCTGGAAACACCATATATTTT
CASSGRQGWAGNTIYF
>NA|few|16|TRBV5-4|TRBJ2-4
TGTGCCAGCAGCTTGACTCTAGGGGGAGCCAAAAACATTCAGTACTTC
CASSLTLGGAKNIQYF
>TRBD2|NA|16|TRBV7-2|TRBJ2-5
TGTGCCAGCAGCTTCAACAGCGGGGGGGCCTCTCAGACCCAGTACTTC
CASSFNSGGASQTQYF
>NA|NA|14|TRBV7-8|TRBJ1-5
TGTGCCAGCAGCCTTGGCGGTTACAATCAGCCCCAGCATTTT
CASSLGGYNQPQHF
>TRBD1|NA|14|TRBV5-4|TRBJ1-6
TGTGCCAGCAGCCTAGACAGGGATAATTCACCCCTCCACTTT
CASSLDRDNSPLHF
>TRBD1|NA|13|TRBV6-5|TRBJ1-6
TGTGCCAGCAGCGGGACAGTTAATTCACCCCTCCACTTT
CASSGTVNSPLHF
>NA|NA|13|TRBV5-4|TRBJ1-5
TGTGCCAGCAGCCTGGACATTAACCAGCCCCAGCATTTT
CASSLDINQPQHF
>NA|NA|13|TRBV19|TRBJ1-2
TGTGCCAGTAGCCGCGGGGCAGCTTATGGCTACACCTTC
CASSRGAAYGYTF
>NA|NA|12|TRBV20-1|TRBJ1-1
TGCAGTGCTAGTGGGCCTTTCACTGAAGCTTTCTTT
CSASGPFTEAFF